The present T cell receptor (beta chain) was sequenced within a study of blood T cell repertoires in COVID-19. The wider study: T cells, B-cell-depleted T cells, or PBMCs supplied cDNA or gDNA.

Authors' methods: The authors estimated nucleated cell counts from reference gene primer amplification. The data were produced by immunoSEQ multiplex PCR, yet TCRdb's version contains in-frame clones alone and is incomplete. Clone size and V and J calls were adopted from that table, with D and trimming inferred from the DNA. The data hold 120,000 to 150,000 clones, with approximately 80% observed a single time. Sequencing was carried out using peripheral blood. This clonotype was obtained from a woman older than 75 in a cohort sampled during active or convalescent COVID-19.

CDR3 in amino acids: CASSPYTGGDIYGYTF. In DNA, the CDR3 is TGTGCCAGCTCACCCTACACGGGGGGGGACATCTATGGCTACACCTTC. The V call is TRBV18, the J call TRBJ1-2; maybe TRBD1 (6 bases). Germline assignment: CDR1 KGHSH and CDR2 LQKENI. The V gene lost 3 bases and the J gene lost 4 bases, with 18 bases spanning the gap. There are 16 residues in the CDR3.